The source of this T cell receptor (beta chain) is a study of T and B cells in COVID-19 patients. Study results and caveats: Highly clonal in active COVID-19, TRB repertoires exceeded healthy-donor diversity and richness at recovery.

Blood genomic DNA input for TRB amplification was 250-500 ng. A remark on this clonotype: Its specificity is unknown.

Looked up from germline, CDR1 is SGHTA and CDR2 is FQGNSA. V lost 1 base to trimming and J lost 9 bases, with 9 bases between them. The CDR3 sequence is 13 residues long. Multiplex PCR with BIOMED2 TRB-A/B primer pools amplified TRB rearrangements. One entry per CDR3 protein, called by TCRdb with MiXCR from the multiplex PCR reads. The sample has about 8,900 distinct CDR3 sequences, about 40% seen once. V gene TRBV7-2 combines with J gene TRBJ2-2; no definite D call. What was sequenced was blood. The receptor comes from a human donor with active COVID-19. As DNA, the CDR3 is TGTGCCAGCAGCTTAGATCAGTCGAGGGAGCTGTTTTTT. It yields the protein CASSLDQSRELFF.